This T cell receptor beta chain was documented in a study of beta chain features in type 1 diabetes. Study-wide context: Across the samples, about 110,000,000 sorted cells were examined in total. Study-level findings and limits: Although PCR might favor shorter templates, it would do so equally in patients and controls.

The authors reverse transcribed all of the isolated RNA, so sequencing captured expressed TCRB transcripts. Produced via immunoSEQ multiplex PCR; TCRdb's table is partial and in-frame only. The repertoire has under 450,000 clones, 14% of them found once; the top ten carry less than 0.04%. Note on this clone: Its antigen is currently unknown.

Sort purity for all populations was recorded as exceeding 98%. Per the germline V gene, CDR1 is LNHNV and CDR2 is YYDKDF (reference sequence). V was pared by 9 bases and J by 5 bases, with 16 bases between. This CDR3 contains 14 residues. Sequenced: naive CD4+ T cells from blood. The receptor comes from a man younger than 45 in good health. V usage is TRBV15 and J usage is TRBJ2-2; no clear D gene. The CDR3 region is CATEGRGTTGELFF. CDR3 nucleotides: TGTGCCACAGAAGGACGCGGAACTACCGGGGAGCTGTTTTTT.